The entry that follows covers one T cell receptor (beta chain) sequence. Its antigen is as yet unknown. Libraries were prepared by immunoSEQ multiplex PCR; TCRdb keeps only in-frame clonotypes and omits some of them. The repertoire has around 130,000 clones, approximately 88% of them found once; the top ten carry 1.5% to 2%. This specimen comes from a study of T cells in localized non-small cell lung cancer. Findings and limits, study-wide: Among the top 100 tumor clones, a median about 58 appeared in adjacent lung. Prolonged overall survival went with higher T cell density in the blood. The greatest T cell clonality was found in uninvolved adjacent lung (higher than in tumor).

The germline CDR1 and CDR2 sequences are MNHEY and SMNVEV (reference sequence). The CDR3 consists of 13 residues. J is TRBJ2-3 and V is TRBV27, with 7 nucleotides matching TRBD2. Sequencing used peripheral blood, obtained before any cancer treatment. The sequence derives from a female donor older than 55 with stage I lung adenocarcinoma. The chain's CDR3 is CASGRGLLGTQYF. In DNA form, the CDR3 reads TGTGCATCGGGGAGGGGCCTTTTGGGTACGCAGTATTTT.